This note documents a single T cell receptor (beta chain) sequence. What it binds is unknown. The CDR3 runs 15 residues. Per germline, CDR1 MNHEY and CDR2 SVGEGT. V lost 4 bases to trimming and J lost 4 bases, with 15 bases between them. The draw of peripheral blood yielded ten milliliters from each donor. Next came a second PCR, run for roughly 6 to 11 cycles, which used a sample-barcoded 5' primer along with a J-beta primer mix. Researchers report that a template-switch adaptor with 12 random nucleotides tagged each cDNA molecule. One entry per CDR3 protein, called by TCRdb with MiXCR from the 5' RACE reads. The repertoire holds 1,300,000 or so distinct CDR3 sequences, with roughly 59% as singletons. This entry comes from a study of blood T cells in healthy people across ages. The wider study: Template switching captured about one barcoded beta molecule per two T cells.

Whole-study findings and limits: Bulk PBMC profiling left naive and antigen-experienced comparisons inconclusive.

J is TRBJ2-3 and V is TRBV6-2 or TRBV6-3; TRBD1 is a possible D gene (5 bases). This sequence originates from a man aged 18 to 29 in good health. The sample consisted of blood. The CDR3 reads CASSLAGISADTQYF. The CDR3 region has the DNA TGTGCCAGCAGTTTAGCAGGGATCAGCGCAGATACGCAGTATTTT.